The 20 T cell receptor beta chains below come from one sample, sequenced in a study of T cells after yellow fever vaccination. TCRdb fed the 5' RACE reads into MiXCR, producing one record per CDR3 protein. The data show 300,000 to 450,000 distinct CDR3 sequences, with around 6.4% seen just once and 15% held by the top ten. The sample consisted of PBMCs, taken 5 days after the yellow fever booster vaccination. These receptors were obtained from a man younger than 40 who received the YFV17D yellow fever vaccine.

This clonotype was detected a few times. The chain uses TRBV20-1 and TRBJ2-7, with D possibly being TRBD2 (6 bases). This CDR3 has 13 residues. Germline V gives CDR1 DFQATT, CDR2 SNEGSKA (reference sequence). The ends were cut back, 3 bases at V and 6 bases at J, with 15 bases in the middle. Here the CDR3 DNA reads TGCAGTGCTAGCAGGGAATCCGGGGGCGAGCAGTACTTC. Its translation: CSASRESGGEQYF.

CDR3 coding DNA: TGTGCCAGCGGGCGGGGGGGCCGGGACGAGCAGTACTTC. Translating gives CASGRGGRDEQYF. The chain uses TRBV12-3 or TRBV12-4 and TRBJ2-7, with 9 nucleotides matching TRBD2. This CDR3 spans 13 amino acids. V dropped 8 bases and J dropped 5; count of bases not matched to a gene: 7.

The table lists this clonotype with a few counts. The CDR3 sequence is CSARSGLAGVRNEQFF. CDR3 coding DNA: TGCAGTGCTAGATCTGGACTAGCGGGAGTAAGGAATGAGCAGTTCTTC. The chain joins TRBV20-1 to TRBJ2-1; the match to TRBD2 covers 13 bases. V trimming: 2 bases; J trimming: 7 bases; junction bases outside the gene matches: 8. CDR1 is DFQATT and CDR2 is SNEGSKA in the germline V gene (reference sequence). The CDR3 runs 16 residues.

This chain uses TRBV6-2 or TRBV6-3 with TRBJ2-1; D uncertain. Germline values: CDR1 MNHEY, CDR2 SVGEGT. Between the trimmed V and J ends, which lost 8 bases and 3 bases, there was a span of 11 bases. The CDR3 is 13 residues long. CDR3 protein: CASAISFYNEQFF. The CDR3 bases are TGTGCCAGCGCGATTAGCTTCTACAATGAGCAGTTCTTC.

V usage is TRBV7-9 and J usage is TRBJ1-2; D gene uncertain. Germline V lookup: CDR1 SEHNR, CDR2 FQNEAQ (reference sequence). This CDR3 region has 12 residues. Trimming shortened V by 5 bases and J by 8 bases, and 12 bases separated the two germline ends. The CDR3 here is CASSLLSGGYTF. The CDR3, as DNA: TGTGCCAGCAGCCTATTATCGGGCGGCTACACCTTC.

This chain joins TRBV6-5 and TRBJ2-4, with D unclear. V lost 4 bases, J lost 5 bases, and 6 bases lay in between. CDR1 and CDR2 (germline): MNHEY, SVGAGI. The CDR3 extends over 12 amino acids. CDR3 residues: CASSSQENIQYF. CDR3 DNA: TGTGCCAGCAGTTCTCAGGAAAACATTCAGTACTTC.

This clonotype was counted between two and nine times. This sequence joins TRBV20-1 and TRBJ2-1; 12 bases are a match to TRBD2. There are 17 residues in the CDR3. Unmatched junction bases numbered 8, after V lost 5 bases and J lost 0 bases. CDR1 and CDR2 (germline): DFQATT, SNEGSKA (reference sequence). CDR3 DNA: TGCAGTGCTCCCGGACTAGCGGGATCGAGCTCCTACAATGAGCAGTTCTTC. Protein: CSAPGLAGSSSYNEQFF.

The table lists this clonotype with many counts. The V gene is TRBV6-2 or TRBV6-3, the J gene TRBJ2-4, with D perhaps being TRBD1 or TRBD2 (6 bases each). V was shortened by 7 bases and J by 8 bases, with 18 bases between the two germline ends. Germline CDR1 reads MNHEY; CDR2 reads SVGEGT. This CDR3 contains 14 residues. As DNA, the CDR3 is TGTGCCAGCAAAAAGCTCTCGGGGGCAGACATTCAGTACTTC. This codes for CASKKLSGADIQYF.

This clonotype was recorded at least ten times. The V call is TRBV21-1, the J call TRBJ1-6; TRBD1 is the table's D call, not checked against the DNA. TRBV21-1 is designated a pseudogene. The CDR3 has 14 residues. CDR3 loop: CASPRAQNNSPLHF. CDR3 DNA: TGTGCCAGCCCACGGGCACAGAATAATTCACCCCTCCACTTT.

This clonotype occurred many times. The rearrangement links TRBV30 to TRBJ2-1, with a weak D call TRBD2 (5 bases). This CDR3 is built from 16 residues. CDR1 and CDR2 (germline): GTSNPN, SVGIG (reference sequence). The V end lost 5 bases, the J end lost 0 bases, and 17 bases lay between the germline ends. The CDR3 DNA reads TGTGCCTGGGCGAGGGAAGGCGGGTTCTCCTACAATGAGCAGTTCTTC. It translates to CAWAREGGFSYNEQFF. Variable domain in full (rest from reference TRBV30 and TRBJ2-1): SQTIHQWPATLVQPVGSPLSLECTVEGTSNPNLYWYRQAAGRGLQLLFYSVGIGQISSEVPQNLSASRPQDRQFILSSKKLLLSDSGFYLCAWAREGGFSYNEQFFGPGTRLTVL.

This chain links TRBV20-1 with TRBJ2-4, with a weak D call TRBD2 (5 bases). The CDR3 extends over 15 amino acids. V was clipped by 6 bases and J by 4 bases, with 19 bases between them. Germline assignment: CDR1 DFQATT and CDR2 SNEGSKA (reference sequence). CDR3 in DNA: TGCAGTGCCCGAGGGTTAGGGCAAACGAAAAACATTCAGTACTTC. Its translation is CSARGLGQTKNIQYF.

This chain links TRBV7-9 with TRBJ1-6; D gene uncertain. CDR1 SEHNR and CDR2 FQNEAQ come from the germline V gene (reference sequence). Between the trimmed V and J ends, which lost 5 bases and 0 bases, there was a span of 11 bases. This CDR3 has 16 residues. CDR3 sequence (DNA): TGTGCCAGCAGCCCCCGGGGAAGCTCCTATAATTCACCCCTCCACTTT. Encoded protein: CASSPRGSSYNSPLHF.

V gene TRBV19 combines with J gene TRBJ2-2, with a weak D call TRBD2 (6 bases). Trimming shortened V by 4 bases and J by 3 bases, and 18 bases separated the two germline ends. CDR1 LNHDA and CDR2 SQIVND come from the germline V gene (reference sequence). The CDR3 has 17 amino acids. The chain's CDR3 is CASSTLGEDTDTGELFF. CDR3 sequence (DNA): TGTGCCAGTAGTACCCTCGGGGAGGATACTGACACCGGGGAGCTGTTTTTT.

Ten or more counts support this clonotype. The chain combines TRBV24-1 with TRBJ2-1, with D tentatively TRBD1 (5 bases). The CDR3 runs 14 residues. Germline V gene lookup returns CDR1 KGHDR and CDR2 SFDVKD. The V gene lost 4 bases and the J gene lost 6 bases, with 12 bases spanning the gap. CDR3 DNA: TGTGCCACCAGTGACCCCCCAGGGTTCAATGAGCAGTTCTTC. This encodes CATSDPPGFNEQFF.

This clonotype was seen ten or more times. Mismatch with germline at one junction end may stem from a read error. J is TRBJ2-1 and V is TRBV7-7; 14 nucleotides agree with TRBD2. This CDR3 is built from 15 residues. Germline V gene lookup returns CDR1 SSHAT and CDR2 FNYEAQ (reference sequence). The CDR3 bases are TGTGCTAGCAGCCTGGGACTAGCGGGAGTGAGTGAGCAGTTCTTC. Protein product: CASSLGLAGVSEQFF.

This rearrangement joins TRBV11-2 to TRBJ2-7; the D gene is possibly TRBD2 (5 bases). The CDR3 has 15 residues. CDR1 SGHAT and CDR2 FQNNGV come from the germline V gene. Trimming stripped 2 bases from V and 3 bases from J, with 14 bases between. CDR3 region: CASSLSSPGNYEQYF. In DNA, the CDR3 is TGTGCCAGCAGCTTATCTTCCCCCGGGAACTACGAGCAGTACTTC. The whole variable domain, remainder taken from reference TRBV11-2 and TRBJ2-7, is EAGVAQSPRYKIIEKRQSVAFWCNPISGHATLYWYQQILGQGPKLLIQFQNNGVVDDSQLPKDRFSAERLKGVDSTLKIQPAKLEDSAVYLCASSLSSPGNYEQYFGPGTRLTVT.

In this sample, this clonotype turned up many times. V usage is TRBV4-1 and J usage is TRBJ2-2; no clear D gene. CDR3 size: 15 residues. V gave up 0 bases and J gave up 1 base, with 6 bases separating them. Looked up from germline, CDR1 is MGHRA and CDR2 is YSYEKL. CDR3 DNA: TGCGCCAGCAGCCAAGATTCGTTGAACACCGGGGAGCTGTTTTTT. This codes for CASSQDSLNTGELFF.

This clonotype showed up just a few times. The chain recombines TRBV20-1 with TRBJ2-3; D gene unclear. In germline, CDR1 is DFQATT, CDR2 SNEGSKA (reference sequence). The CDR3 runs to 16 residues. Trimming shortened V by 0 bases and J by 0 bases, and 13 bases separated the two germline ends. DNA for the CDR3: TGCAGTGCTAGAGATCCCTTCGATTCTAGCACAGATACGCAGTATTTT. This gives the protein CSARDPFDSSTDTQYF.

The table lists this clonotype with many counts. The rearrangement links TRBV4-3 to TRBJ2-1; D possibly corresponds to TRBD2 (6 bases). Germline-derived CDR1 and CDR2 are LGHNA and YSLEER. The V and J ends lost 4 bases and 10 bases respectively, with 17 bases between them. The CDR3 has 14 residues. The CDR3, as DNA: TGCGCCAGCAGCCGAAATCGACTAGTCGGAGAGCAGTTCTTC. Protein product: CASSRNRLVGEQFF.

This chain joins TRBV4-3 and TRBJ2-7; D is undetermined. From germline, CDR1 is LGHNA and CDR2 YSLEER. The CDR3 spans 15 residues. The V gene lost 0 bases and the J gene lost 4 bases, with 13 bases spanning the gap. CDR3 region: CASSQDPGFGYEQYF. The CDR3 region has the DNA TGCGCCAGCAGCCAAGATCCCGGGTTCGGGTACGAGCAGTACTTC.